This T cell receptor beta chain was retrieved from a study of preoperative IRX-2 immunotherapy in early breast cancer. Treatment reported: preoperative locoregional IRX-2 cytokine immunotherapy. Samples came from a phase Ib trial of preoperative locoregional IRX-2 cytokine immunotherapy. TCRdb's copy holds only in-frame clones and misses some; the assay was immunoSEQ multiplex PCR. In the table there are 39,000 or so clones, 70% to 80% of which are singletons. This receptor was taken from a human donor with breast cancer. The input for sequencing was tumor tissue, taken after IRX-2 immunotherapy.

This chain's CDR3 is CASSLVSGNTEAFF. In DNA form, the CDR3 reads TGCGCCAGCAGCTTGGTGTCAGGAAACACTGAAGCTTTCTTT. The rearrangement uses TRBV5-1 and TRBJ1-1; D gene uncertain. CDR1 SGHRS and CDR2 YFSETQ come from the germline V gene. The CDR3 has 14 amino acids. Trimming removed 0 bases at V and 2 bases at J, with 8 bases between.